This TCR beta chain was sequenced for a study of T-cell reconstitution after alpha-beta-depleted transplantation in children. General study points: T-cell numbers and diversity one year post-transplant derived largely from freshly generated T cells. By about two months after transplant, alpha-beta T cells reportedly arose from several hundred graft clones that had expanded.

Preparation of the TCRbeta library was carried out with unique molecular identifiers. TCRdb re-analysed the PCR reads in MiXCR, keeping a single row per CDR3 protein. The sample has 780,000 or so distinct CDR3 sequences, around 15% seen once; the top ten hold around 4.5%. As concerns this clonotype: The antigen is not known.

This CDR3 is 14 amino acids long. V dropped 5 bases and J dropped 2 bases, with 12 bases sitting between them. CDR1 SEHNR and CDR2 FQNEAQ come from the germline V gene (reference sequence). This sequence joins TRBV7-9 and TRBJ1-2; possible D gene TRBD1, 6 bases. The sample was PBMCs, mostly from graft donor cells, taken 360 days after TCRalphabeta/CD19-depleted stem cell transplant. The TCR originated in a male patient younger than 18 who had a stem cell transplant for acute lymphoblastic leukemia, so the T cells may come from the graft donor. The CDR3 DNA is TGTGCCAGCAGCCTACAGGGACGGAACTATGGCTACACCTTC. Protein sequence: CASSLQGRNYGYTF.